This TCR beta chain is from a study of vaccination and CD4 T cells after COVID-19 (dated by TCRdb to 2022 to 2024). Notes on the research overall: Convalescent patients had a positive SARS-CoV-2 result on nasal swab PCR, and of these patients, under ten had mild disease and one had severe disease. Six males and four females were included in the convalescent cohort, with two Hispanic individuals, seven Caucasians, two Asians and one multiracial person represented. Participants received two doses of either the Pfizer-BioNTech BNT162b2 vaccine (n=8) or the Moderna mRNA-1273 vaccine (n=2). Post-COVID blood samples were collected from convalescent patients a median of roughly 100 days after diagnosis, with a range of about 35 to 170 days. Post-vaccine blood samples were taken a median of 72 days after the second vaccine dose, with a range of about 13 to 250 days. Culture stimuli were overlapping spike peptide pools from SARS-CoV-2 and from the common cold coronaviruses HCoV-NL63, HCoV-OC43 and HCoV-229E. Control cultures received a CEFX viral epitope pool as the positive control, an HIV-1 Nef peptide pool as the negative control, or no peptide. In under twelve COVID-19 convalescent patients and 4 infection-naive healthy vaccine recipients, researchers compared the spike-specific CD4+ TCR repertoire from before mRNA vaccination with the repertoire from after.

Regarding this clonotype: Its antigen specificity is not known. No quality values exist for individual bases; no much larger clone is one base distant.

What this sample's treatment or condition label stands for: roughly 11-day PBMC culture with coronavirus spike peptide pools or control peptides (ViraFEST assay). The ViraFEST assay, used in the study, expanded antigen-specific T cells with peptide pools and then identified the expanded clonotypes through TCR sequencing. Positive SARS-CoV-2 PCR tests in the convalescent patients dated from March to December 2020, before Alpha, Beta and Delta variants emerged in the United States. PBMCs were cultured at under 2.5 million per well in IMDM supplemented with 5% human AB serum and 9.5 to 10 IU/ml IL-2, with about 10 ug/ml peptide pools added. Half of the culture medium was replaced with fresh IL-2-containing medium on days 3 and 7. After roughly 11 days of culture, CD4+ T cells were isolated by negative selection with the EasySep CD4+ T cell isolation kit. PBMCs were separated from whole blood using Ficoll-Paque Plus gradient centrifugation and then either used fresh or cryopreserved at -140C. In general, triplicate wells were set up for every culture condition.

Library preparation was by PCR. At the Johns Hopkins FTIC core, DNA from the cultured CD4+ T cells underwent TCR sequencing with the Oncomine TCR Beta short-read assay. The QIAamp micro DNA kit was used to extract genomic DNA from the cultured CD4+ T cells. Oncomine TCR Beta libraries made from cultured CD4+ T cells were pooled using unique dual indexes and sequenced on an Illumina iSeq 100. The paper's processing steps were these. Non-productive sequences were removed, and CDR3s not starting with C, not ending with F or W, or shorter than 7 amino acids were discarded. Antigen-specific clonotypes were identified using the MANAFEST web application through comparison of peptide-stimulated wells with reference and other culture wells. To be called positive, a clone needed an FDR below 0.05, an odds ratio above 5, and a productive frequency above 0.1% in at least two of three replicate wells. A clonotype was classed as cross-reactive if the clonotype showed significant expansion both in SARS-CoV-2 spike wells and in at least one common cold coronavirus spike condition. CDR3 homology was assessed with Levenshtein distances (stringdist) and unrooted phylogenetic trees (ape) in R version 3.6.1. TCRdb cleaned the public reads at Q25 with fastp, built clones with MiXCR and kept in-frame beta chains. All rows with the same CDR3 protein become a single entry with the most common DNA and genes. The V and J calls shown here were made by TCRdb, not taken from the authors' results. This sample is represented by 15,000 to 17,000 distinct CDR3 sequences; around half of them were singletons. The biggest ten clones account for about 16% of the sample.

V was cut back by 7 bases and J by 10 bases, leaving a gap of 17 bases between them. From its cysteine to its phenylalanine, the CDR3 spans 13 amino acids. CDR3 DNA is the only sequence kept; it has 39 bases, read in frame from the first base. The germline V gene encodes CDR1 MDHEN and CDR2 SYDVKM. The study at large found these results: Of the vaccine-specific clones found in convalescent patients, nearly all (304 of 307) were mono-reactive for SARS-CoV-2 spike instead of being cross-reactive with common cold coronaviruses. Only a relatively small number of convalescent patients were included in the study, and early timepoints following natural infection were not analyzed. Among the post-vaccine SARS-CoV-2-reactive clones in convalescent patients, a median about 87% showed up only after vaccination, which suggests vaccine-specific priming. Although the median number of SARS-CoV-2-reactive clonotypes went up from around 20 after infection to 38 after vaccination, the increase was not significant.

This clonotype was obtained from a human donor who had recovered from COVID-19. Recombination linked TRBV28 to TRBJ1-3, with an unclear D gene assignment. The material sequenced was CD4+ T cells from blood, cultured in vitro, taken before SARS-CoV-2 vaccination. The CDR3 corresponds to CASTLQVAGTIYF. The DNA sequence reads TGTGCCAGCACCCTTCAGGTTGCCGGAACCATATATTTT.